Presented here are 4 T cell receptor beta chains from one specimen sequenced in a study of cytomegalovirus exposure and HLA in healthy donors. PCR was performed using 60 Vbeta and 13 Jbeta primers. Assay used: immunoSEQ multiplex PCR; TCRdb lists only in-frame clones, some missing. Of approximately 79,000 clones in the sample, 60% to 80% were seen once. The sample was PBMCs. All receptors derive from a woman between 35 and 50 years old in good health and CMV-seropositive.

In this sample, this clone turned up once. This chain connects TRBV6-5 to TRBJ2-1; 7 nucleotides agree with TRBD1. V lost 5 bases to trimming and J lost 5 bases; unmatched junction nucleotides: 9. Germline-derived CDR1 and CDR2 are MNHEY and SVGAGI. CDR3 size: 15 residues. CDR3: CASSTRDRIHNEQFF. The CDR3 region has the DNA TGTGCCAGCAGTACTCGGGACAGAATCCACAATGAGCAGTTCTTC.

This sequence joins TRBV30 and TRBJ2-2; possibly TRBD1 for D (5 bases). The CDR3 contains 13 residues. The ends were cut back, 3 bases at V and 1 base at J, with 6 bases in the middle. Germline CDR1 reads GTSNPN; CDR2 reads SVGIG (reference sequence). CDR3 sequence: CAWRGQNTGELFF. CDR3 in DNA: TGTGCCTGGAGGGGGCAGAACACCGGGGAGCTGTTTTTT.

The chain couples TRBV15 to TRBJ1-1; D might be TRBD1 (6 bases). The germline CDR1 and CDR2 sequences are LNHNV and YYDKDF (reference sequence). The CDR3 loop spans 17 amino acids. Trimming shortened V by 0 bases and J by 4 bases, and 18 bases separated the two germline ends. The CDR3 region is CATSREAPQGPGTEAFF. The CDR3 region has the DNA TGTGCCACCAGCAGAGAAGCACCCCAGGGGCCAGGCACTGAAGCTTTCTTT.

This clone was picked up one time. The gene calls are TRBV4-2 and TRBJ1-3, with 7 bases fitting TRBD1. J was trimmed by 0 bases and V by 1 base; bases with no gene match: 15. From germline, CDR1 is LGHNA and CDR2 YNFKEQ. The CDR3 length is 20 residues. Here the CDR3 reads CASSQVGGPQGGISGNTIYF. CDR3 DNA sequence: TGTGCCAGCAGCCAAGTAGGGGGCCCGCAGGGAGGAATCTCTGGAAACACCATATATTTT.